Below are 31 T cell receptor beta chains sequenced from a single sample in a study of blood T cell repertoires in COVID-19. Repertoires were generated with immunoSEQ multiplex PCR, while TCRdb's copy carries only in-frame clones and drops some. This table has roughly 20,000 clones, 85% to 95% appearing once. Source material: peripheral blood. The receptors derive from a woman aged 45-59 years with active COVID-19.

CDR3 sequence: CASSLEPSVSSYEQYF. The CDR3 DNA follows: TGTGCCAGCAGCTTGGAGCCTAGCGTTAGCTCCTACGAGCAGTACTTC. V usage is TRBV5-5 and J usage is TRBJ2-7, with D maybe TRBD2 (6 bases). Germline CDR1 and CDR2: SGHKS and YYEKEE (reference sequence). There are 16 residues in the CDR3. V was shortened by 0 bases and J by 0 bases, with 13 bases between the two germline ends.

The chain is built from TRBV2 and TRBJ2-7, with D possibly matching TRBD1 (5 bases). Trimming took off 8 bases at V and 7 bases at J, with 18 bases between the two ends. Germline V gene sequence: CDR1 SNHLY, CDR2 FYNNEI. The CDR3 is made up of 13 amino acids. This chain's CDR3 is CASSRGNQLEQYF. The CDR3 region has the DNA TGTGCCAGCTCTAGGGGTAATCAATTGGAGCAGTACTTC.

V is TRBV4-1 and J is TRBJ2-5, with D unclear. Looked up from germline, CDR1 is MGHRA and CDR2 is YSYEKL. The CDR3 is 13 amino acids. Trimming pared 4 bases from V and 5 bases from J, leaving 11 bases between. CDR3 loop: CASSRAIRETQYF. In nucleotides, the CDR3 is TGCGCCAGCAGCCGTGCTATTCGGGAGACCCAGTACTTC.

The chain recombines TRBV25-1 with TRBJ1-2; D not resolved. The CDR3 extends over 13 amino acids. Trimming took off 1 base at V and 7 bases at J, with 10 bases between the two ends. CDR1 is MGHDK, CDR2 SYGVNS, per germline. The CDR3 sequence is CASSESPAAGYTF. CDR3 DNA: TGTGCCAGCAGTGAATCCCCCGCGGCTGGCTACACCTTC.

This clone was recorded only once. The chain links TRBV4-1 to TRBJ1-2; 9 bases line up with TRBD1. Trimming removed 3 bases from V and 6 bases from J; junction bases left unmatched: 2. This CDR3 is built from 13 residues. Germline V gene sequence: CDR1 MGHRA, CDR2 YSYEKL. The CDR3 DNA reads TGCGCCAGCAGCCAGACAGGGGGAAATGGCTACACCTTC. This translates into CASSQTGGNGYTF.

The rearrangement joins TRBV7-8 to TRBJ1-5, with 10 bases aligning to TRBD1. J gave up 5 bases and V 5 bases, and 6 bases lay outside the gene matches. Germline V gives CDR1 SGHVS, CDR2 FQNEAQ. CDR3 size: 15 residues. DNA for the CDR3: TGTGCCAGCAGCCGGGACAGGGGTTCTTATCAGCCCCAGCATTTT. Translated, it gives CASSRDRGSYQPQHF.

The J gene is TRBJ2-1, the V gene TRBV27, with 8 bases lining up with TRBD2. The V gene end was trimmed by 2 bases and the J gene end by 9 bases; junction bases not matched to a gene: 6. There are 14 residues in the CDR3. Germline CDR1 reads MNHEY; CDR2 reads SMNVEV (reference sequence). CDR3 loop: CASSLREGLGEQFF. CDR3 DNA sequence: TGTGCCAGCAGTTTACGGGAGGGCCTCGGTGAGCAGTTCTTC.

DNA of the CDR3: TGTGCCAGCAGCCACGGACGGACTACTTTCTTT. Translating gives CASSHGRTTFF. The genes are TRBV28 and TRBJ1-1, with no clear D. Germline CDR1 reads MDHEN; CDR2 reads SYDVKM. Trimming shortened V by 6 bases and J by 12 bases, and 14 bases separated the two germline ends. This CDR3 contains 11 residues.

V gene TRBV7-2 combines with J gene TRBJ2-2; TRBD2 is a possible D gene (5 bases). Germline V CDR1 and CDR2: SGHTA, FQGNSA. The CDR3 spans 13 residues. Trimming pared 5 bases from V and 8 bases from J, leaving 12 bases between. The CDR3 loop is CASSANSGGELFF. The CDR3 DNA follows: TGTGCCAGCAGCGCCAACTCGGGGGGGGAGCTGTTTTTT.

The chain recombines TRBV28 with TRBJ2-3; D may be TRBD1 (7 bases). V was clipped by 7 bases and J by 4 bases, with 24 bases between them. The length of the CDR3 is 17 residues. Germline V gene data show CDR1 as MDHEN and CDR2 as SYDVKM. Written as DNA, the CDR3 is TGTGCCAGCACTCGCAATCGGGGGACAGAGGGTGCAGATACGCAGTATTTT. This encodes CASTRNRGTEGADTQYF.

The chain joins TRBV15 to TRBJ1-1, with D possibly TRBD1 on 6 matching bases. V was trimmed by 4 bases and J by 2 bases, leaving 11 bases between them. The CDR3 totals 14 residues. Germline CDR1 is LNHNV and CDR2 is YYDKDF (reference sequence). CDR3 in DNA: TGTGCCACCAGCATCGCGGGGGCTAACACTGAAGCTTTCTTT. Its translation is CATSIAGANTEAFF.

The chain carries TRBV29-1 and TRBJ1-2, with D unresolved. The CDR3 has 13 amino acids. Germline values: CDR1 SQVTM, CDR2 ANQGSEA. Trimming shortened V by 0 bases and J by 4 bases, and 9 bases separated the two germline ends. CDR3 nucleotides: TGCAGCGTTGAAGATCTCAGTCGCTATGGCTACACCTTC. Translating gives CSVEDLSRYGYTF.

The V call is TRBV18, the J call TRBJ2-5; D gene unclear. Germline assignment: CDR1 KGHSH and CDR2 LQKENI. V lost 3 bases and J 5 bases, leaving 10 bases between the germline ends. There are 13 residues in the CDR3. This CDR3 is CASSPGSSETQYF. DNA of the CDR3: TGTGCCAGCTCACCTGGTAGCTCGGAGACCCAGTACTTC.

The rearrangement joins TRBV5-6 to TRBJ1-2; possibly TRBD1 for D (6 bases). This CDR3 has 15 amino acids. Trimming removed 2 bases from V and 7 bases from J, with 18 bases in between. The germline V gene encodes CDR1 SGHDT and CDR2 YYEEEE. The CDR3 DNA reads TGTGCCAGCAGCTTAGGGACCAGGGGAATGTCTGGCTACACCTTC. Its protein is CASSLGTRGMSGYTF.

The count of this clone is one. The chain combines TRBV5-1 with TRBJ1-2, with D possibly matching TRBD1 (5 bases). CDR3 size: 16 residues. Trimming left V 4 bases short and J 4 bases short, with 20 bases between. Germline V CDR1 and CDR2: SGHRS, YFSETQ. The CDR3 DNA reads as TGCGCCAGCAGCAAGGGTGTCCGCCAGGGTGGCTATGGCTACACCTTC. This encodes CASSKGVRQGGYGYTF.

CDR3 residues: CASSPTSGRFYNEQFF. CDR3 in DNA: TGTGCCAGCAGCCCCACTAGCGGGAGGTTCTACAATGAGCAGTTCTTC. V is TRBV5-4 and J is TRBJ2-1, with TRBD2 matching 12 bases. Germline V gene sequence: CDR1 SGHNT, CDR2 YYREEE (reference sequence). The V gene end was trimmed by 4 bases and the J gene end by 3 bases; junction bases not matched to a gene: 5. This CDR3 has 16 residues.

This chain's CDR3 is CSGRAGGNEQFF. The CDR3 coding sequence is TGCAGCGGCCGAGCGGGAGGCAATGAGCAGTTCTTC. The chain carries TRBV29-1 and TRBJ2-1; 9 positions agree with TRBD2. CDR1 and CDR2 from the germline V gene are SQVTM and ANQGSEA. The CDR3 contains 12 residues. The V segment lost 7 bases and the J segment 6 bases; nucleotides outside the gene matches: 4.

This clone is a singleton in its sample. The chain employs TRBV7-3 and TRBJ2-1; TRBD2 matches at 8 bases. The CDR3 has 16 residues. Germline V gives CDR1 SGHTA, CDR2 FQGTGA. J gave up 7 bases and V 5 bases, and 13 bases lay outside the gene matches. CDR3 sequence reads: CASSIGGSGIKNEQFF. CDR3 DNA sequence: TGTGCCAGCAGCATAGGGGGTAGCGGGATAAAAAATGAGCAGTTCTTC.

The chain has TRBV19 and TRBJ2-2; 9 nucleotides match TRBD1. V gave up 6 bases and J gave up 4 bases; unmatched junction bases: 9. Germline values: CDR1 LNHDA, CDR2 SQIVND (reference sequence). The CDR3 is made up of 16 amino acids. The CDR3 sequence: CASSTRGTGLTGELFF. Written as DNA, the CDR3 is TGTGCCAGTAGCACGAGGGGGACAGGGCTCACCGGGGAGCTGTTTTTT.

The chain is built from TRBV9 and TRBJ1-2; D is unclear. Per germline, CDR1 SGDLS and CDR2 YYNGEE. V dropped 0 bases and J dropped 8 bases, with 8 bases sitting between them. CDR3 length: 12 residues. The CDR3 here is CASSVGLKGYTF. The CDR3 DNA follows: TGTGCCAGCAGCGTAGGACTTAAGGGCTACACCTTC.

The chain has TRBV5-6 and TRBJ1-2, with 7 bases that match TRBD1. Trimming removed 4 bases from V and 2 bases from J; junction bases left unmatched: 2. CDR1 is SGHDT and CDR2 is YYEEEE in the germline V gene. The CDR3 extends over 13 amino acids. The CDR3 sequence is CASSPGQNYGYTF. CDR3 coding DNA: TGTGCCAGCAGCCCGGGACAGAACTATGGCTACACCTTC. Filled out from reference TRBV5-6 and TRBJ1-2, the complete variable domain reads DAGVTQSPTHLIKTRGQQVTLRCSPKSGHDTVSWYQQALGQGPQFIFQYYEEEERQRGNFPDRFSGHQFPNYSSELNVNALLLGDSALYLCASSPGQNYGYTFGSGTRLTVV.

This chain joins TRBV10-3 and TRBJ1-1; D is possibly TRBD1 (6 bases). Trimming left V 10 bases short and J 1 base short, with 16 bases between. Germline values: CDR1 ENHRY, CDR2 SYGVKD. This CDR3 is built from 14 residues. CDR3 bases: TGTGCCACTCAGGGGTCCCAGGGGAACACTGAAGCTTTCTTT. Its protein product is CATQGSQGNTEAFF.

The chain links TRBV5-1 to TRBJ2-4; 9 bases agree with TRBD2. In germline, CDR1 is SGHRS, CDR2 YFSETQ. V was pared by 3 bases and J by 7 bases, with 11 bases of the junction left unmatched. The length of the CDR3 is 16 residues. CDR3 sequence (DNA): TGCGCCAGCAGCTCCTTAGCGGGAGTGGTAGGGAACATTCAGTACTTC. This sequence encodes CASSSLAGVVGNIQYF.

The CDR3 coding sequence is TGTGCCAGCAGTATCCGGGACAGGGAGTGGAAGCAGTACTTC. Its translation: CASSIRDREWKQYF. V usage is TRBV28 and J usage is TRBJ2-7; TRBD1 matches 9 bases. This CDR3 is 14 amino acids long. In germline, CDR1 is MDHEN, CDR2 SYDVKM. V lost 5 bases, J lost 8 bases, and 10 bases stayed unmatched.

The gene calls are TRBV5-1 and TRBJ2-5; 11 bases fit TRBD2. The CDR3 is 15 residues long. Germline lookup yields CDR1 SGHRS and CDR2 YFSETQ. V dropped 3 bases and J dropped 5; count of bases not matched to a gene: 6. The CDR3: CASSSLAGGYETQYF. CDR3 bases: TGCGCCAGCAGCTCCTTAGCGGGAGGGTATGAGACCCAGTACTTC.

This clone was seen once. This rearrangement joins TRBV10-3 to TRBJ2-6; 10 nucleotides align to TRBD1. Germline V gene lookup returns CDR1 ENHRY and CDR2 SYGVKD. The J segment lost 2 bases and the V segment lost 7 bases, leaving 5 bases of the junction unmatched. The CDR3 extends over 16 amino acids. The CDR3 loop is CAIMGQGRTGANVLTF. The CDR3 DNA reads as TGTGCCATCATGGGACAGGGGAGAACTGGGGCCAACGTCCTGACTTTC.

V and J are TRBV18 and TRBJ2-3; TRBD2 aligns across 12 bases. Trimming took 3 bases from V and 6 from J; bases not matched to a gene: 7. This CDR3 is built from 16 residues. CDR1 is KGHSH, CDR2 LQKENI, per germline. The CDR3 protein is CASSPPSGRAMDTQYF. The CDR3 DNA follows: TGTGCCAGCTCACCGCCTAGCGGGAGGGCCATGGATACGCAGTATTTT.

The chain employs TRBV21-1 and TRBJ2-3; the DNA was not compared with TRBD2, the D call given in the table. TRBV21-1 is a listed pseudogene. The CDR3 sequence is 15 residues long. The CDR3 DNA sequence: TGTGCCATCCCTGGTTCTCAACACGGGACAGATACGCAGTATTTT. Translation: CAIPGSQHGTDTQYF.

A single count supports this clone. This chain links TRBV20-1 with TRBJ2-7; D is ambiguous. V was shortened by 2 bases and J by 4 bases, with 6 bases between the two germline ends. Germline lookup yields CDR1 DFQATT and CDR2 SNEGSKA (reference sequence). The CDR3 has 11 amino acids. CDR3 sequence reads: CSARYEYEQYF. DNA of the CDR3: TGCAGTGCTAGATATGAGTACGAGCAGTACTTC.

The genes are TRBV9 and TRBJ1-5; 7 bases are shared with TRBD1. J gave up 5 bases and V 3 bases, and 8 bases lay outside the gene matches. This CDR3 region has 15 residues. The germline CDR1 and CDR2 sequences are SGDLS and YYNGEE. The CDR3: CASSASVGGYQPQHF. In DNA, the CDR3 is TGTGCCAGCAGCGCCTCTGTAGGGGGCTATCAGCCCCAGCATTTT.

The V call is TRBV5-1, the J call TRBJ2-7; D not certain. V lost 0 bases to trimming and J lost 3 bases, with 7 bases between them. CDR3 length: 13 amino acids. CDR1 is SGHRS, CDR2 YFSETQ, per germline. The CDR3 here is CASSLGQVYEQYF. The CDR3 DNA reads as TGCGCCAGCAGCTTGGGACAAGTCTACGAGCAGTACTTC.